The 2 T cell receptor beta chains below were found in one sample sequenced in a study of blood T cells in healthy people across ages (dated by TCRdb to the mid-2010s). Receptor amplification or capture employed 5' RACE. The reads were generated on an Illumina HiSeq 2500. The second PCR ran for roughly 7 to 12 cycles and used a J-beta primer mix along with a sample-barcoded 5' primer. In-frame beta chains were kept once TCRdb had trimmed the public reads at Q25 with fastp and called clones with MiXCR. Duplicate CDR3 protein sequences are folded into a single record with the most common DNA and genes. Within this sample are about 1.5 million distinct CDR3 sequences, with around 40% of them counted one time only. Over 3.5% of the sample is taken by the ten largest. The sample comprised blood. These receptors were collected from a woman aged 18-35 years in good health.

This clonotype came up once. The genes are TRBV4-3 and TRBJ1-1; D is unresolved. This CDR3 is 18 amino acids long. Trimming removed 0 bases at V and 0 bases at J, with 17 bases between. Per germline, CDR1 LGHNA and CDR2 YSLEER. The CDR3 here is CASSQDLGRGRLNTEAFF. DNA for the CDR3: TGCGCCAGCAGCCAAGATCTCGGCAGAGGCCGTTTGAACACTGAAGCTTTCTTT.

This clonotype has only a few counts. The chain links TRBV19 to TRBJ2-7; either TRBD1 or TRBD2 may supply D (5 bases each). CDR1 LNHDA and CDR2 SQIVND come from the germline V gene (reference sequence). Trimming took 9 bases from V and 2 from J, leaving 17 bases between them. The CDR3 is made up of 14 amino acids. CDR3 sequence (DNA): TGTGCCAGCAGCATAGGGACGGATACCTACGAGCAGTACTTC. Translation: CASSIGTDTYEQYF.